A single sample is the source of the 28 T cell receptor beta chains below, sequenced in a study of blood T cell repertoires in COVID-19. Repertoires were generated with immunoSEQ multiplex PCR, while TCRdb's copy carries only in-frame clones and drops some. This repertoire shows about 120,000 clones, about 89% found once; its top ten account for 3.5% to 5.5%. Sample: peripheral blood. The receptors were gathered from a man aged 40-50 years with acute or convalescent COVID-19.

The chain uses TRBV4-1 and TRBJ1-2; 8 nucleotides match TRBD1. The V segment lost 1 base and the J segment 6 bases; nucleotides outside the gene matches: 4. Germline V gene lookup returns CDR1 MGHRA and CDR2 YSYEKL. This CDR3 comprises 14 residues. The CDR3 DNA is TGCGCCAGCAGCCAAGTTCGGACAGGGCATGGCTACACCTTC. This encodes CASSQVRTGHGYTF.

The chain has TRBV7-8 and TRBJ2-1, with 9 nucleotides matching TRBD2. The CDR3 has 18 amino acids. Losses at the gene ends were 4 bases for V and 0 bases for J; bases not matched to a gene: 10. CDR1 is SGHVS and CDR2 is FQNEAQ in the germline V gene. CDR3 sequence: CASSSKTSGVSSYNEQFF. The CDR3 coding sequence is TGTGCCAGCAGCTCCAAGACTAGCGGAGTGAGCTCCTACAATGAGCAGTTCTTC.

The chain combines TRBV30 with TRBJ2-1; TRBD1 matches 9 bases. With 2 bases clipped from V and 4 bases from J, the junction kept 3 bases outside the gene matches. This CDR3 has 14 residues. Germline V gives CDR1 GTSNPN, CDR2 SVGIG (reference sequence). The CDR3 sequence: CAWSRDRVYNEQFF. The CDR3 bases are TGTGCCTGGAGTCGGGACAGGGTTTACAATGAGCAGTTCTTC. Full variable domain (rest looked up from reference TRBV30 and TRBJ2-1): SQTIHQWPATLVQPVGSPLSLECTVEGTSNPNLYWYRQAAGRGLQLLFYSVGIGQISSEVPQNLSASRPQDRQFILSSKKLLLSDSGFYLCAWSRDRVYNEQFFGPGTRLTVL.

This clone was seen only once. This sequence joins TRBV6-2 or TRBV6-3 and TRBJ1-5; D may be TRBD1 (5 bases). CDR1 and CDR2 from the germline V gene are MNHEY and SVGEGT. The CDR3 has 15 residues. Trimming took off 2 bases at V and 1 base at J, with 9 bases between the two ends. The CDR3 region has the DNA TGTGCCAGCAGTTACGGGGGGTGGAGCAATCAGCCCCAGCATTTT. This translates into CASSYGGWSNQPQHF.

The CDR3 loop reads CASSQMNAGGEQYF. The CDR3 DNA reads TGTGCCAGCAGCCAGATGAATGCAGGGGGCGAGCAGTACTTC. The chain employs TRBV3-1 (or the pseudogene TRBV3-2) and TRBJ2-7; 7 bases align to TRBD1. With V trimmed by 3 bases and J by 6 bases, 8 bases remained unmatched. The CDR3 runs to 14 residues. Germline CDR1 and CDR2: LGHDT and YNNKEL (reference sequence).

The V and J genes are TRBV5-1 and TRBJ1-2; 9 positions agree with TRBD1. The V segment lost 7 bases and the J segment 4 bases; nucleotides outside the gene matches: 8. The germline V gene has CDR1 SGHRS and CDR2 YFSETQ. The CDR3 loop spans 14 amino acids. The chain's CDR3 is CASSKGQGGYGYTF. As DNA, the CDR3 is TGCGCCAGCTCCAAGGGACAGGGTGGCTATGGCTACACCTTC.

The V gene is TRBV18, the J gene TRBJ2-6, with 7 bases that match TRBD1. The CDR3 is 15 residues long. The J segment lost 3 bases and the V segment lost 3 bases, leaving 2 bases of the junction unmatched. Per germline, CDR1 KGHSH and CDR2 LQKENI. The CDR3 region is CASSPDRVGANVLTF. CDR3 coding DNA: TGTGCCAGCTCACCCGACAGGGTTGGGGCCAACGTCCTGACTTTC.

This chain uses TRBV27 with TRBJ1-5; a possible D gene is TRBD1 (5 bases). The CDR3 spans 13 residues. Germline assignment: CDR1 MNHEY and CDR2 SMNVEV (reference sequence). The germline V and J ends were trimmed by 8 bases and 3 bases, with 11 bases remaining between them. CDR3 DNA sequence: TGTGCCAGCGGGGACTACCTCAATCAGCCCCAGCATTTT. Residues: CASGDYLNQPQHF.

The chain recombines TRBV2 with TRBJ1-2; tentative D call: TRBD1 (6 bases). CDR1 SNHLY and CDR2 FYNNEI come from the germline V gene. V dropped 6 bases and J dropped 1 base, with 9 bases sitting between them. The CDR3 totals 13 residues. CDR3 residues: CASRQGNNYGYTF. The CDR3 coding sequence is TGTGCCAGCAGACAGGGAAATAACTATGGCTACACCTTC.

The chain has TRBV6-5 and TRBJ1-2; 12 bases match TRBD1. The length of the CDR3 is 16 residues. The trim removed 0 bases at V and 6 bases at J, leaving 5 bases unmatched. Germline CDR1 MNHEY, CDR2 SVGAGI. Here the CDR3 DNA reads TGTGCCAGCAGTTACTCTCCGGGACAGGGGGCCGATGGCTACACCTTC. This codes for CASSYSPGQGADGYTF.

The V call is TRBV7-7, the J call TRBJ2-1; the match to TRBD2 covers 8 bases. The CDR3 covers 14 residues. V dropped 5 bases and J dropped 4; count of bases not matched to a gene: 4. Germline loops: CDR1 SSHAT, CDR2 FNYEAQ (reference sequence). CDR3 nucleotides: TGTGCCAGCAGCCCGGGACTAGTATACAATGAGCAGTTCTTC. Amino acid sequence: CASSPGLVYNEQFF.

The gene calls are TRBV27 and TRBJ2-1; possible D gene TRBD2, 6 bases. This CDR3 has 14 amino acids. Germline loops: CDR1 MNHEY, CDR2 SMNVEV (reference sequence). V lost 4 bases and J lost 4, with 11 bases in between. The CDR3 DNA is TGTGCCAGCAGTTCTCTGGCGGGGTACAATGAGCAGTTCTTC. Translated, it gives CASSSLAGYNEQFF.

This chain uses TRBV15 with TRBJ1-2; 7 bases agree with TRBD1. This CDR3 is 15 amino acids long. Germline trimming cut 0 bases from V and 7 bases from J; bases unmatched to any gene: 8. Germline V gene sequence: CDR1 LNHNV, CDR2 YYDKDF (reference sequence). The CDR3 bases are TGTGCCACCAGCAGAGAGGTCAGGGGGATCGGTGGCTACACCTTC. Protein product: CATSREVRGIGGYTF.

This chain uses TRBV9 with TRBJ2-7; D might be TRBD2 (5 bases). The germline V and J ends were trimmed by 0 bases and 3 bases, with 10 bases remaining between them. Germline lookup yields CDR1 SGDLS and CDR2 YYNGEE. The CDR3 runs to 14 residues. CDR3 region: CASSVDGVVYEQYF. CDR3 in DNA: TGTGCCAGCAGCGTAGACGGGGTCGTCTACGAGCAGTACTTC.

The chain recombines TRBV7-9 with TRBJ2-2, with 15 positions matching TRBD2. Germline V CDR1 and CDR2: SEHNR, FQNEAQ (reference sequence). V shed 3 bases and J 6 bases; nucleotides not matched to a gene: 2. The CDR3 loop spans 16 amino acids. The CDR3 DNA follows: TGTGCCAGCAGCTTGGGGACTAGCGGGAGGCCCGGGGAGCTGTTTTTT. Encoded protein: CASSLGTSGRPGELFF.

CDR3 sequence: CASSPKSQTSWSTDTQYF. CDR3 nucleotides: TGCGCCAGCAGCCCGAAATCCCAGACTAGTTGGAGCACAGATACGCAGTATTTT. The rearrangement joins TRBV4-1 to TRBJ2-3; D perhaps matches TRBD2 (6 bases). The V and J ends lost 4 bases and 0 bases respectively, with 20 bases between them. The CDR3 contains 18 residues. Germline V lookup: CDR1 MGHRA, CDR2 YSYEKL.

The CDR3 protein is CASSLEAGNQPQHF. The CDR3 DNA reads as TGTGCCAGCAGCTTAGAGGCAGGAAATCAGCCCCAGCATTTT. The J gene is TRBJ1-5, the V gene TRBV7-2; D call uncertain. There are 14 residues in the CDR3. V shed 1 base and J shed 4 bases, with 8 bases lying between them. From germline, CDR1 is SGHTA and CDR2 FQGNSA.

The gene calls are TRBV4-1 and TRBJ2-7; D might be TRBD2 (5 bases). The ends were cut back, 0 bases at V and 7 bases at J, with 22 bases in the middle. CDR1 is MGHRA and CDR2 is YSYEKL in the germline V gene. The CDR3 loop spans 17 amino acids. The CDR3 reads CASSQDSSAVPSWEQYF. The CDR3 nucleotides are TGCGCCAGCAGCCAAGACTCATCAGCGGTTCCCAGCTGGGAGCAGTACTTC.

The chain recombines TRBV29-1 with TRBJ1-2; 9 nucleotides agree with TRBD1. V was clipped by 3 bases and J by 8 bases; unmatched bases: 10. The germline gives CDR1 SQVTM, CDR2 ANQGSEA. CDR3 length: 14 residues. CDR3 amino acids: CSVEQDRGPGGYTF. CDR3 bases: TGCAGCGTTGAGCAGGACAGGGGCCCAGGGGGCTACACCTTC.

Comments on this clone: Relative to the germline gene, one junction end is altered; a read error may explain this. The chain has TRBV3-1 (or the pseudogene TRBV3-2) and TRBJ2-2; the D gene is possibly TRBD2 (6 bases). Germline CDR1 reads LGHDT; CDR2 reads YNNKEL (reference sequence). The CDR3 covers 15 residues. CDR3 loop: CASSQAGSITEELFF. CDR3 DNA: TGTGCCAGCAGCCAAGCCGGGAGTATCACCGAGGAGCTGTTTTTT.

This chain links TRBV6-1 with TRBJ2-1, with 9 bases aligning to TRBD2. V lost 4 bases, J lost 4 bases, and 11 bases stayed unmatched. CDR3 size: 17 residues. Germline CDR1 and CDR2: MNHNS and SASEGT. The CDR3 region is CASSVAKLAGSYNEQFF. The CDR3 nucleotides read TGTGCCAGCAGTGTTGCCAAACTAGCGGGTTCTTACAATGAGCAGTTCTTC.

This chain connects TRBV12-5 to TRBJ2-6; 10 nucleotides line up with TRBD1. The CDR3 contains 18 residues. V was pared by 2 bases and J by 1 base, with 5 bases of the junction left unmatched. Germline V lookup: CDR1 LGHNT, CDR2 FRNRAP. CDR3 nucleotides: TGTGCTAGTGGTTTGTTGAGACAGGGGGCGTCTGGGGCCAACGTCCTGACTTTC. Its translation is CASGLLRQGASGANVLTF.

The rearrangement uses TRBV6-2 or TRBV6-3 and TRBJ2-6, with TRBD1 as a possible D gene (5 bases). CDR1 and CDR2 from the germline V gene are MNHEY and SVGEGT. This CDR3 contains 16 residues. Trimming removed 4 bases at V and 0 bases at J, with 10 bases between. The CDR3 spells CASSLTGPSGANVLTF. In nucleotides, the CDR3 is TGTGCCAGCAGTTTAACAGGCCCCTCTGGGGCCAACGTCCTGACTTTC.

This chain joins TRBV5-6 and TRBJ2-7; D perhaps matches TRBD1 (5 bases). The CDR3 covers 15 residues. The V end lost 2 bases, the J end lost 6 bases, and 18 bases lay between the germline ends. Germline CDR1 and CDR2: SGHDT and YYEEEE. The CDR3 nucleotides are TGTGCCAGCAGCTTCCCGCCAGGGTCGGGCGGCGAGCAGTACTTC. Protein sequence: CASSFPPGSGGEQYF.

This chain uses TRBV11-2 with TRBJ2-1, with D possibly matching TRBD2 (6 bases). CDR1 SGHAT and CDR2 FQNNGV come from the germline V gene. The ends were cut back, 1 base at V and 5 bases at J, with 15 bases in the middle. This CDR3 comprises 16 residues. The CDR3 bases are TGTGCCAGCAGCTTAGTCGCGGGACTCACGGACAATGAGCAGTTCTTC. Translation: CASSLVAGLTDNEQFF.

The rearrangement links TRBV6-6 to TRBJ1-1, with 9 positions matching TRBD1. Unmatched junction bases numbered 13, after V lost 5 bases and J lost 6 bases. Germline CDR1 and CDR2: MNHNY and SVGAGI (reference sequence). The CDR3 is 16 residues long. CDR3: CASSLPKTGTGSEAFF. The DNA of the CDR3 is TGTGCCAGCAGTCTACCCAAAACCGGGACAGGGTCTGAAGCTTTCTTT.

The genes are TRBV11-2 and TRBJ1-2; no reliable D call. The CDR3 consists of 15 residues. Germline V gives CDR1 SGHAT, CDR2 FQNNGV. Trimming shortened V by 1 base and J by 3 bases, and 12 bases separated the two germline ends. CDR3 loop: CASSLGTGAHYGYTF. The DNA for the CDR3 is TGTGCCAGCAGCTTAGGCACGGGTGCGCACTATGGCTACACCTTC.

This clone occurred a few times. This chain uses TRBV18 with TRBJ2-7, with TRBD1 matching 11 bases. This CDR3 spans 14 amino acids. The germline V gene encodes CDR1 KGHSH and CDR2 LQKENI. J lost 3 bases, V lost 6 bases, and 4 bases had no gene match. CDR3 nucleotides: TGTGCCAGCTCGGTTGGGACAGGGGGCTACGAGCAGTACTTC. Protein: CASSVGTGGYEQYF.